The next 15 T cell receptor beta chains were all read from a single sample in a study of T-cell memory formation after mild COVID-19. TCRdb redid the calling of the 5' RACE reads with MiXCR, one entry per CDR3 protein. The sample includes around 250,000 distinct CDR3 sequences, about 16% seen only once; the top ten take roughly 25%. Sequences were obtained from PBMCs or a T cell subset sorted from them (not recorded which). The receptors shown here come from a man younger than 35 who had mild COVID-19 (a few samples of this study predate the infection). Cell type and time point are not known.

This clonotype was detected ten times or more. J is TRBJ1-1 and V is TRBV12-3 or TRBV12-4; no definite D call. This CDR3 has 11 amino acids. V was trimmed by 0 bases and J by 11 bases, leaving 7 bases between them. The CDR3 sequence is CASSLARRAFF. The DNA of the CDR3 is TGTGCCAGCAGTTTAGCCCGGAGGGCTTTCTTT.

V is TRBV5-1 and J is TRBJ2-7, with 7 bases fitting TRBD2. The CDR3 has 16 amino acids. Germline V gene lookup returns CDR1 SGHRS and CDR2 YFSETQ. The V and J ends lost 4 bases and 2 bases, in that order; junction bases with no gene match: 12. This chain's CDR3 is CASSVTAGSSTYEQYF. In DNA, the CDR3 is TGCGCCAGCAGCGTGACAGCGGGAAGCTCGACCTACGAGCAGTACTTC.

This chain links TRBV5-1 with TRBJ2-2, with D possibly TRBD2 on 5 matching bases. Trimming removed 7 bases at V and 6 bases at J, with 10 bases between. CDR3 length: 12 residues. Germline CDR1 reads SGHRS; CDR2 reads YFSETQ. The CDR3 here is CASGGTPGELFF. As DNA, the CDR3 is TGCGCCAGCGGAGGAACGCCCGGGGAGCTGTTTTTT.

This clonotype showed up just a few times. The V and J genes are TRBV18 and TRBJ2-7; 9 bases are a match to TRBD1. V gave up 1 base and J gave up 8 bases; unmatched junction bases: 3. The CDR3 length is 13 residues. Germline V gene data show CDR1 as KGHSH and CDR2 as LQKENI. Here the CDR3 DNA reads TGTGCCAGCTCACCACGGACAGGGGAGAAGCAGTACGTC. It codes for CASSPRTGEKQYV.

The V call is TRBV9, the J call TRBJ1-5; D possibly corresponds to TRBD1 (6 bases). This CDR3 is 15 amino acids long. Trimming removed 3 bases at V and 0 bases at J, with 10 bases between. Germline V gene lookup returns CDR1 SGDLS and CDR2 YYNGEE. The CDR3 DNA reads as TGTGCCAGCAGCGCGGGGGCGAATAGCAATCAGCCCCAGCATTTT. This codes for CASSAGANSNQPQHF.

This sequence joins TRBV7-6 and TRBJ2-7, with a possible D match to TRBD2 (5 bases). V was shortened by 5 bases and J by 3 bases, with 14 bases between the two germline ends. This CDR3 contains 14 residues. From germline, CDR1 is SGHVS and CDR2 FNYEAQ. The CDR3: CASSPSPQVYEQYV. In DNA form, the CDR3 reads TGTGCCAGCAGCCCTAGCCCCCAAGTCTACGAGCAGTACGTC.

J is TRBJ1-1 and V is TRBV5-6; D possibly corresponds to TRBD1 (6 bases). Looked up from germline, CDR1 is SGHDT and CDR2 is YYEEEE. V was cut by 3 bases and J by 6 bases, with 18 bases left in between. The CDR3 contains 15 residues. CDR3 residues: CASSWEPGGDAEAFF. The DNA of the CDR3 is TGTGCCAGCAGCTGGGAGCCGGGGGGCGACGCTGAAGCTTTCTTT.

This clonotype has just a few counts. The chain recombines TRBV19 with TRBJ1-4; unclear D gene. Trimming took off 6 bases at V and 7 bases at J, with 12 bases between the two ends. CDR3 size: 13 residues. CDR1 and CDR2 (germline): LNHDA, SQIVND (reference sequence). The CDR3 is CASRSYRGEKLFF. CDR3 bases: TGTGCCAGTAGATCCTACCGGGGTGAAAAACTGTTTTTT.

The genes are TRBV7-9 and TRBJ2-5, with D possibly matching TRBD1 (6 bases). CDR1 is SEHNR and CDR2 is FQNEAQ in the germline V gene (reference sequence). The length of the CDR3 is 13 residues. The V end lost 10 bases, the J end lost 0 bases, and 12 bases lay between the germline ends. Here the CDR3 reads CATARGNQETQYF. The CDR3 DNA sequence: TGTGCCACGGCGAGGGGGAACCAAGAGACCCAGTACTTC. Looking up the rest from reference TRBV7-9 and TRBJ2-5 gives the full variable domain: DTGVSQNPRHKITKRGQNVTFRCDPISEHNRLYWYRQTLGQGPEFLTYFQNEAQLEKSRLLSDRFSAERPKGSFSTLEIQRTEQGDSAMYLCATARGNQETQYFGPGTRLLVL.

This clonotype was detected only a few times. Since a much larger clone is just one base distant, this may be a read error. The rearrangement uses TRBV7-9 and TRBJ2-1; D remains ambiguous. The germline gives CDR1 SEHNR, CDR2 FQNEAQ (reference sequence). This CDR3 is 13 amino acids long. The CDR3 region is CASRLGSYNEQFF. Here the CDR3 DNA reads TGTGCCAGCAGATTAGGCAGCTACAATGAGCAGTTCTTC.

A few counts support this clonotype. The rearrangement uses TRBV30 and TRBJ2-5, with D possibly being TRBD1 (6 bases). The V gene's germline CDR1 is GTSNPN and CDR2 SVGIG (reference sequence). Trimming removed 1 base from V and 4 bases from J, with 10 bases in between. The CDR3 is 13 residues long. CDR3 sequence: CAWSGGPGETQYF. CDR3 DNA sequence: TGTGCCTGGAGTGGGGGGCCAGGAGAGACCCAGTACTTC.

This rearrangement joins TRBV15 to TRBJ2-1, with 10 positions matching TRBD2. There are 18 residues in the CDR3. Germline-derived CDR1 and CDR2 are LNHNV and YYDKDF (reference sequence). J was trimmed by 2 bases and V by 0 bases; bases with no gene match: 7. CDR3 residues: CATSREGSGGAAYNEQFF. For the CDR3, the DNA is TGTGCCACCAGCAGAGAGGGAAGCGGGGGGGCAGCCTACAATGAGCAGTTCTTC.

The chain carries TRBV14 and TRBJ2-3; TRBD1 matches 9 bases. V lost 7 bases to trimming and J lost 6 bases; unmatched junction nucleotides: 8. The CDR3 runs to 14 residues. Per germline, CDR1 SGHDN and CDR2 FVKESK. The CDR3 nucleotides read TGTGCCAGCAAGAAACAGGGGGCAGGCGATACGCAGTATTTT. It translates to CASKKQGAGDTQYF.

The chain combines TRBV5-1 with TRBJ2-7, with D maybe TRBD1 (5 bases). CDR3 length: 15 amino acids. Germline loops: CDR1 SGHRS, CDR2 YFSETQ. The V and J ends lost 2 bases and 1 base respectively, with 13 bases between them. The CDR3 DNA reads TGCGCCAGCAGCTTAGCTCCAGGGCGTTCCTACGAGCAGTACTTC. Translated, it gives CASSLAPGRSYEQYF.

CDR3 sequence: CASSQYSGGGTDTQYF. Here the CDR3 DNA reads TGCGCCAGCAGCCAGTATAGCGGGGGAGGGACAGATACGCAGTATTTT. This chain uses TRBV4-1 with TRBJ2-3; 9 bases are a match to TRBD2. The CDR3 runs 16 residues. V lost 3 bases, J lost 3 bases, and 7 bases stayed unmatched. Per germline, CDR1 MGHRA and CDR2 YSYEKL.